Presented here are 27 T cell receptor beta chains from one specimen sequenced in a study of human T cells and chemical hapten exposure. Time point noted: pre-sensitization, week 0. Documented treatment: therapeutic diphenylcyclopropenone sensitization with weekly scalp DPC. TCRdb fed the RACE reads into MiXCR, producing one record per CDR3 protein. Of more than 300,000 distinct CDR3 sequences in the sample, around 5% were seen once. This material consisted of whole blood, taken in connection with sensitization to the hapten diphenylcyclopropenone (DPC). The receptors shown here come from a woman under 30 with alopecia areata. Some clones in this sample may be carry-over from other donors' samples.

This clonotype turned up a few times. V usage is TRBV5-5 and J usage is TRBJ2-1; weak D call: TRBD1 (6 bases). CDR1 SGHKS and CDR2 YYEKEE come from the germline V gene (reference sequence). CDR3 length equals 16 residues. V lost 0 bases to trimming and J lost 4 bases, with 14 bases between them. CDR3 sequence (DNA): TGTGCCAGCAGCTTGGCGACCGGGACACTTTACAATGAGCAGTTCTTC. The encoded protein is CASSLATGTLYNEQFF. Drawing the rest from reference TRBV5-5 and TRBJ2-1, the complete variable domain is DAGVTQSPTHLIKTRGQQVTLRCSPISGHKSVSWYQQVLGQGPQFIFQYYEKEERGRGNFPDRFSARQFPNYSSELNVNALLLGDSALYLCASSLATGTLYNEQFFGPGTRLTVL.

This clonotype was seen at least ten times. This chain uses TRBV29-1 with TRBJ1-1; 8 nucleotides line up with TRBD1. The CDR3 covers 13 residues. From germline, CDR1 is SQVTM and CDR2 ANQGSEA. The V gene end was trimmed by 5 bases and the J gene end by 10 bases; junction bases not matched to a gene: 12. CDR3 residues: CSVNRGAQSGAFF. In DNA, the CDR3 is TGCAGCGTTAACAGGGGGGCCCAGTCGGGAGCTTTCTTT.

This clonotype was seen more than once but under ten times. J is TRBJ1-5 and V is TRBV20-1, with D possibly matching TRBD1 (6 bases). Germline-derived CDR1 and CDR2 are DFQATT and SNEGSKA (reference sequence). The CDR3 has 14 residues. V lost 3 bases and J 6 bases, leaving 15 bases between the germline ends. The CDR3 nucleotides read TGCAGTGCTAGTCCCGGGGGCAGAGGTCAGCCCCAGCATTTT. Protein: CSASPGGRGQPQHF.

The table lists this clonotype with many counts. V usage is TRBV6-5 and J usage is TRBJ1-3; unclear D gene. Germline loops: CDR1 MNHEY, CDR2 SVGAGI. The CDR3 consists of 14 residues. The ends were cut back, 5 bases at V and 0 bases at J, with 8 bases in the middle. The CDR3 is CASSRTSSGNTIYF. The CDR3 DNA is TGTGCCAGCAGTCGTACAAGCTCTGGAAACACCATATATTTT.

This clonotype came up many times. The chain carries TRBV11-2 and TRBJ2-1, with 12 positions matching TRBD1. Germline V gene lookup returns CDR1 SGHAT and CDR2 FQNNGV. V dropped 5 bases and J dropped 12; count of bases not matched to a gene: 20. The CDR3 spans 18 residues. CDR3 residues: CASSPSESGTGGYRGQFF. The CDR3 bases are TGTGCCAGCAGCCCCAGTGAGTCGGGGACAGGGGGCTACAGGGGGCAGTTCTTC.

The V call is TRBV5-6, the J call TRBJ1-1, with D maybe TRBD1 (6 bases). Germline V CDR1 and CDR2: SGHDT, YYEEEE. This CDR3 is built from 15 residues. Trimming stripped 6 bases from V and 4 bases from J, with 19 bases between. CDR3 region: CASTTGRGGGTEAFF. The DNA of the CDR3 is TGTGCCAGCACCACTGGGCGGGGAGGGGGCACTGAAGCTTTCTTT.

This clonotype was found many times. The chain carries TRBV12-3 or TRBV12-4 and TRBJ1-4; D gene ambiguous. This CDR3 region has 15 residues. V was pared by 6 bases and J by 0 bases, with 11 bases between. CDR3 sequence: CASSPLIATNEKLFF. CDR3 in DNA: TGTGCCAGCAGCCCACTCATTGCAACTAATGAAAAACTGTTTTTT.

This clonotype was observed a few times. The V call is TRBV7-2, the J call TRBJ1-5; 7 positions agree with TRBD1. The trim removed 6 bases at V and 3 bases at J, leaving 11 bases unmatched. The CDR3 covers 16 residues. CDR1 SGHTA and CDR2 FQGNSA come from the germline V gene. DNA for the CDR3: TGTGCCAGCAGTTCCCCGACAGGGTCTATCAATCAGCCCCAGCATTTT. The encoded protein is CASSSPTGSINQPQHF.

The chain recombines TRBV6-1 with TRBJ2-3, with D uncertain. In germline, CDR1 is MNHNS, CDR2 SASEGT. The CDR3 extends over 16 amino acids. Trimming shortened V by 3 bases and J by 4 bases, and 17 bases separated the two germline ends. The CDR3 coding sequence is TGTGCCAGCAGTGACATACAAGCCCACCCGGCAGATACGCAGTATTTT. This sequence encodes CASSDIQAHPADTQYF.

The chain is built from TRBV7-2 and TRBJ2-7, with D maybe TRBD1 (6 bases). V was shortened by 5 bases and J by 0 bases, with 23 bases between the two germline ends. Germline lookup yields CDR1 SGHTA and CDR2 FQGNSA. The CDR3 has 18 amino acids. The CDR3 here is CASSPNPYWTVRSYEQYF. In DNA form, the CDR3 reads TGTGCCAGCAGCCCCAACCCCTATTGGACAGTACGCTCCTACGAGCAGTACTTC. The full variable domain, rest sourced from reference TRBV7-2 and TRBJ2-7, is GAGVSQSPSNKVTEKGKDVELRCDPISGHTALYWYRQSLGQGLEFLIYFQGNSAPDKSGLPSDRFSAERTGGSVSTLTIQRTQQEDSAVYLCASSPNPYWTVRSYEQYFGPGTRLTVT.

Ten or more counts support this clonotype. The rearrangement uses TRBV3-1 and TRBJ2-7, with unresolved D. The CDR3 loop spans 12 amino acids. The V gene lost 3 bases and the J gene lost 6 bases, with 9 bases spanning the gap. The germline V gene has CDR1 LGHDT and CDR2 YNNKEL (reference sequence). CDR3 region: CASSHSHVEQYF. The CDR3 DNA is TGTGCCAGCAGCCATAGTCATGTCGAGCAGTACTTC.

This clonotype was observed at least ten times. The chain combines TRBV4-3 with TRBJ2-7; D remains ambiguous. Germline CDR1 reads LGHNA; CDR2 reads YSLEER. V lost 0 bases, J lost 5 bases, and 14 bases lay in between. The CDR3 has 15 amino acids. The CDR3 DNA reads as TGCGCCAGCAGCCAAGATTTAACGGCTGGCGACGAGCAGTACTTC. Protein product: CASSQDLTAGDEQYF.

The V gene is TRBV4-1, the J gene TRBJ2-3; perhaps D is TRBD1 or TRBD2 (6 bases each). Germline V CDR1 and CDR2: MGHRA, YSYEKL. There are 17 residues in the CDR3. V shed 4 bases and J shed 0 bases, with 17 bases lying between them. CDR3 nucleotide sequence: TGCGCCAGCAGCCTGAGTCGACTAGGACAGAGCACAGATACGCAGTATTTT. Its protein product is CASSLSRLGQSTDTQYF.

CDR3 region: CASRFGELLGTEAFF. CDR3 DNA sequence: TGTGCCAGCAGGTTCGGGGAACTTTTGGGCACTGAAGCTTTCTTT. J is TRBJ1-1 and V is TRBV12-3 or TRBV12-4; D is uncertain. The CDR3 consists of 15 residues. Trimming stripped 6 bases from V and 4 bases from J, with 18 bases between.

At least ten counts were recorded for this clonotype. This sequence joins TRBV6-5 and TRBJ1-2, with D hard to call. The CDR3 is 11 amino acids. Germline V CDR1 and CDR2: MNHEY, SVGAGI. V was trimmed by 6 bases and J by 8 bases, leaving 10 bases between them. The DNA of the CDR3 is TGTGCCAGCAGCCAAGAAGGCGGCTACACCTTC. Residues: CASSQEGGYTF.

This clonotype occurred many times. The chain carries TRBV10-3 and TRBJ1-6, with D possibly TRBD1 on 6 matching bases. The CDR3 contains 15 residues. With 3 bases removed from V and 7 bases from J, the gap between germline ends came to 13 bases. Germline CDR1 ENHRY, CDR2 SYGVKD. For the CDR3, the DNA is TGTGCCATCAGTGATAGGACAGAGAACAATTCACCCCTCCACTTT. It specifies CAISDRTENNSPLHF.

This clonotype was counted at least ten times. This chain joins TRBV6-1 and TRBJ2-3, with 12 bases aligning to TRBD1. Germline CDR1 reads MNHNS; CDR2 reads SASEGT. This CDR3 region has 18 residues. The V segment lost 9 bases and the J segment 2 bases; nucleotides outside the gene matches: 15. CDR3 amino acids: CARPQGTGGIEHTDTQYF. CDR3 coding DNA: TGTGCCAGACCACAAGGGACAGGGGGCATAGAGCACACAGATACGCAGTATTTT.

This sequence joins TRBV5-5 and TRBJ2-5; a possible D gene is TRBD2 (5 bases). Germline V CDR1 and CDR2: SGHKS, YYEKEE (reference sequence). The CDR3 covers 14 residues. V lost 2 bases, J lost 2 bases, and 10 bases lay in between. CDR3 sequence: CASSFGLRQETQYF. Written as DNA, the CDR3 is TGTGCCAGCAGCTTCGGACTCAGACAAGAGACCCAGTACTTC.

CDR3 DNA: TGTGCCAGCAGTCAGCGGGGGGGCCGGGAGACCCAGTACTTC. Translation: CASSQRGGRETQYF. V and J are TRBV12-3 or TRBV12-4 and TRBJ2-5; 10 bases fit TRBD2. Trimming removed 5 bases from V and 5 bases from J; junction bases left unmatched: 5. The CDR3 has 14 residues.

In its sample, this clonotype was seen a few times. V gene TRBV7-2 combines with J gene TRBJ2-1; the match to TRBD2 covers 9 bases. CDR3 length: 15 amino acids. Germline CDR1 and CDR2: SGHTA and FQGNSA. J gave up 8 bases and V 2 bases, and 7 bases lay outside the gene matches. CDR3 bases: TGTGCCAGCAGCTTAAACAGCGGGGGGCCCCATGAGCAGTTCTTC. Translation: CASSLNSGGPHEQFF.

This clonotype was detected ten times or more. The DNA for the CDR3 is TGTGCCAGCAGTTCCGTCGGGACGTCCCTGGGGGAGCAGTACTTC. Protein: CASSSVGTSLGEQYF. The V gene is TRBV6-5, the J gene TRBJ2-7; D may be TRBD1 or TRBD2 (5 bases each). This CDR3 has 15 residues. V was pared by 4 bases and J by 7 bases, with 20 bases between. CDR1 is MNHEY, CDR2 SVGAGI, per germline.

At least ten counts were recorded for this clonotype. The rearrangement uses TRBV5-1 and TRBJ2-3; perhaps TRBD2 as D (7 bases). The CDR3 covers 17 residues. Trimming removed 0 bases at V and 2 bases at J, with 16 bases between. CDR1 is SGHRS and CDR2 is YFSETQ in the germline V gene. CDR3 DNA: TGCGCCAGCAGCTTGGCCCTGGGGGGGCCTCACACAGATACGCAGTATTTT. Translating it yields CASSLALGGPHTDTQYF.

This clonotype has ten or more counts. The chain recombines TRBV28 with TRBJ2-3; D may be TRBD1 (6 bases). CDR1 and CDR2 (germline): MDHEN, SYDVKM. V gave up 4 bases and J gave up 4 bases, with 9 bases separating them. CDR3 length equals 13 residues. This CDR3 is CASSYRVSDTQYF. The CDR3, as DNA: TGTGCCAGCAGTTACAGGGTATCAGATACGCAGTATTTT.

This clonotype came up many times. The genes are TRBV7-9 and TRBJ1-5, with 10 bases fitting TRBD1. Per the germline V gene, CDR1 is SEHNR and CDR2 is FQNEAQ (reference sequence). This CDR3 is built from 17 residues. V shed 6 bases and J 4 bases; nucleotides not matched to a gene: 12. The CDR3 DNA sequence: TGTGCCAGCAGTAGGATCCCCGGGACAGGGGTGAATCAGCCCCAGCATTTT. Translating gives CASSRIPGTGVNQPQHF.

In its sample, this clonotype was seen many times. The gene calls are TRBV14 and TRBJ2-3; no clear D gene. This CDR3 has 15 residues. V was pared by 4 bases and J by 4 bases, with 15 bases between. The germline V gene encodes CDR1 SGHDN and CDR2 FVKESK. CDR3 residues: CASSRTPLSSDTQYF. The DNA of the CDR3 is TGTGCCAGCAGCCGCACCCCCCTTAGTTCAGATACGCAGTATTTT.

This clonotype was observed a handful of times. The DNA for the CDR3 is TGTGCCAGCAGCATTTCCTGGGGACACCAGAGCTCCTATAATTCACCCCTCCACTTT. Residues: CASSISWGHQSSYNSPLHF. The chain has TRBV7-9 and TRBJ1-6, with TRBD1 as a possible D gene (6 bases). Germline CDR1 and CDR2: SEHNR and FQNEAQ (reference sequence). This CDR3 spans 19 amino acids. Trimming took 5 bases from V and 0 from J, leaving 20 bases between them.

This clonotype has ten or more counts. This chain joins TRBV7-2 and TRBJ2-5, with D tentatively TRBD2 (6 bases). Germline assignment: CDR1 SGHTA and CDR2 FQGNSA. The CDR3 has 15 amino acids. V was cut by 1 base and J by 1 base, with 10 bases left in between. As DNA, the CDR3 is TGTGCCAGCAGCTTAGTACTAGCCTCCCAAGAGACCCAGTACTTC. This encodes CASSLVLASQETQYF.